This T cell receptor beta chain stems from a study of identical twins. Comment on this clonotype: What it recognizes is unknown.

V shed 1 base and J shed 2 bases, with 15 bases lying between them. Germline assignment: CDR1 SNHLY and CDR2 FYNNEI. This CDR3 has 17 residues. General observations from the study: Beta clonotypes that were abundant in cord blood contained fewer insertions, a pattern absent from memory repertoires.

TCRdb recomputed calls from the 5' RACE reads with MiXCR, one row per CDR3 protein. The sample contains 1.5 million or so distinct CDR3 sequences, under 35% of which appear only once. V and J are TRBV2 and TRBJ2-4, with D possibly TRBD1 on 5 matching bases. This clonotype was obtained from a newborn girl in good health. Sequenced: cord blood. CDR3 bases: TGTGCCAGCAGTGAAGACTCGGGTAGGGGTTCCAAAAACATTCAGTACTTC. This encodes CASSEDSGRGSKNIQYF.